Listed below are T cell receptor beta chains from one sample, sequenced in a study of blood T cells in healthy people across ages. TCRdb processed the 5' RACE reads anew with MiXCR; each CDR3 protein has one entry. The sample lists about 1.4 million distinct CDR3 sequences, roughly 60% occurring once. The specimen sequenced was blood. The receptors stem from a man aged 18 to 35 in good health. CDR3s include the opening cysteine and the closing phenylalanine or tryptophan. Fields, in order: CDR3 length, clone size, V gene, J gene, D gene, CDR3 protein, CDR3 DNA. The D gene is left open where the match is weak. Size is omitted from some rows. Given values are once, few, many or a class for expanded clones.

14	NA	TRBV28	TRBJ2-5	NA	CASSSLRSEETQYF	TGTGCCAGCAGCTCTCTTAGGTCCGAAGAGACCCAGTACTTC
15	NA	TRBV21-1	TRBJ2-7	NA	CASSKVGGPANEQYF	TGTGCCAGCAGCAAAGTAGGAGGACCCGCCAACGAGCAGTACTTC
13	few	TRBV4-1	TRBJ2-5	NA	CASSQGYQETQYF	TGCGCCAGCAGCCAGGGATACCAAGAGACCCAGTACTTC
16	NA	TRBV11-2	TRBJ2-7	TRBD2	CASSPVRREGPDEQYF	TGTGCCAGCAGCCCCGTGAGGCGGGAGGGCCCCGACGAGCAGTACTTC
17	NA	TRBV11-2	TRBJ2-5	TRBD2	CASSLEKGLAGLETQYF	TGTGCCAGCAGCTTAGAAAAGGGACTAGCGGGATTAGAGACCCAGTACTTC
13	NA	TRBV4-1	TRBJ2-1	TRBD2	CASSQWEGDEQFF	TGCGCCAGCAGCCAGTGGGAGGGCGATGAGCAGTTCTTC
15	NA	TRBV6-6	TRBJ1-2	TRBD1	CASRPRGTVSYGYTF	TGTGCCAGCCGACCCCGGGGGACAGTCAGCTATGGCTACACCTTC
12	NA	TRBV7-9	TRBJ2-1	TRBD1	CASRTGIDEQFF	TGTGCCAGCAGGACAGGGATAGATGAGCAGTTCTTC
18	NA	TRBV20-1	TRBJ2-3	TRBD1	CSAISGQDLTGGTDTQYF	TGCAGTGCTATATCGGGACAGGATCTTACAGGCGGGACAGATACGCAGTATTTT
15	NA	TRBV7-2	TRBJ1-3	NA	CASSPSGFSGNTIYF	TGTGCCAGCAGCCCTTCGGGGTTCTCTGGAAACACCATATATTTT
12	NA	TRBV2	TRBJ1-1	NA	CASNRGGTEAFF	TGTGCCAGCAATCGGGGTGGCACTGAAGCTTTCTTT
16	few	TRBV27	TRBJ2-6	NA	CASSAIQVSGANVLTF	TGTGCCAGCAGTGCCATACAAGTTTCTGGGGCCAACGTCCTGACTTTC
13	few	TRBV12-3/TRBV12-4	TRBJ1-2	NA	CASSLLRGTGYTF	TGTGCCAGCAGCTTATTGAGGGGGACCGGCTACACCTTC
18	NA	TRBV20-1	TRBJ2-1	TRBD2	CSAPTRASGTRSYNEQFF	TGCAGTGCCCCCACCCGGGCTAGCGGGACGAGGTCCTACAATGAGCAGTTCTTC
15	NA	TRBV28	TRBJ2-6	TRBD1	CASGGTGYGANVLTF	TGTGCCAGCGGCGGGACAGGCTATGGGGCCAACGTCCTGACTTTC
13	few	TRBV7-2	TRBJ2-7	NA	CASSLAVRDEQYF	TGTGCCAGCAGCTTAGCGGTGCGGGACGAGCAGTACTTC
14	few	TRBV27	TRBJ2-5	NA	CASSSDSNQETQYF	TGTGCCAGCAGTTCGGACAGTAACCAAGAGACCCAGTACTTC